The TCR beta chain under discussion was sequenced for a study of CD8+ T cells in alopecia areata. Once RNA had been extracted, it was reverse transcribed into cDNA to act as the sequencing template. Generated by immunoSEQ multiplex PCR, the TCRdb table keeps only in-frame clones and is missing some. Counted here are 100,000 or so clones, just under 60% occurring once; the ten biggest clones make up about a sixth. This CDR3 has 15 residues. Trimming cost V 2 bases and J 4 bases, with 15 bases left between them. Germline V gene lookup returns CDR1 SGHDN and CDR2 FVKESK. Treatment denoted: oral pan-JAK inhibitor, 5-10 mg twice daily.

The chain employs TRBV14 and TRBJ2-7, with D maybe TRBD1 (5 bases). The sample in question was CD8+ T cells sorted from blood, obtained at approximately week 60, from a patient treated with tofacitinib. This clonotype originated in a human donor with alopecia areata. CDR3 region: CASSQSTGVLYEQYF. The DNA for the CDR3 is TGTGCCAGCAGCCAAAGCACAGGTGTTTTGTACGAGCAGTACTTC.